The 8 T cell receptor beta chains listed next were all sequenced from one sample in a study of shared clonotypes between healthy human individuals. It was CD45RO-negative cells, positively selected for CCR7, that made up naive CD8 cells, with terminally differentiated effector memory CD45RA+ cells excluded. Generated by immunoSEQ multiplex PCR, the TCRdb table keeps only in-frame clones and is missing some. Of about 2.2 million clones listed, just over 90% are singletons. Sequencing input: naive CD8+ T cells from PBMCs. The receptor source for this set is a man aged 18 to 29 in good health. Some clones in this sample may be carry-over from other donors' samples.

The V gene is TRBV5-6, the J gene TRBJ2-3, with a weak D call TRBD1 (6 bases). CDR1 and CDR2 from the germline V gene are SGHDT and YYEEEE. V shed 4 bases and J shed 5 bases, with 8 bases lying between them. The CDR3 covers 12 residues. CDR3 amino acids: CASSPGEDTQYF. The CDR3 DNA is TGTGCCAGCAGCCCAGGGGAAGATACGCAGTATTTT.

The chain employs TRBV14 and TRBJ1-1; D call uncertain. This CDR3 contains 14 residues. CDR1 and CDR2 from the germline V gene are SGHDN and FVKESK. Trimming removed 4 bases from V and 1 base from J, with 10 bases in between. CDR3 DNA: TGTGCCAGCAGCCGAGCGGGATGGAACACTGAAGCTTTCTTT. Protein sequence: CASSRAGWNTEAFF.

The chain combines TRBV18 with TRBJ1-1; D is unclear. Germline V CDR1 and CDR2: KGHSH, LQKENI. V gave up 3 bases and J gave up 7 bases, with 18 bases separating them. The CDR3 runs 15 residues. CDR3 residues: CASSPSETSRDEAFF. The DNA of the CDR3 is TGTGCCAGCTCACCGTCCGAGACTTCCCGCGATGAAGCTTTCTTT.

This rearrangement joins TRBV5-4 to TRBJ2-7; 9 nucleotides match TRBD1. This CDR3 comprises 14 residues. The V and J ends lost 4 bases and 9 bases, in that order; junction bases with no gene match: 11. Germline-derived CDR1 and CDR2 are SGHNT and YYREEE (reference sequence). In DNA form, the CDR3 reads TGTGCCAGCAGCGGGGACAGGGCTTTTAGCGCGCAGTACTTC. The encoded protein is CASSGDRAFSAQYF.

The CDR3 region is CASSISGGAADTQYF. The CDR3 DNA follows: TGTGCCAGTAGTATAAGCGGGGGGGCGGCAGATACGCAGTATTTT. This chain uses TRBV19 with TRBJ2-3, with 10 bases identical to TRBD2. CDR1 and CDR2 from the germline V gene are LNHDA and SQIVND (reference sequence). The V gene end was trimmed by 2 bases and the J gene end by 4 bases; junction bases not matched to a gene: 3. The CDR3 contains 15 residues.

The chain joins TRBV6-5 to TRBJ2-7, with 10 bases fitting TRBD1. This CDR3 spans 14 amino acids. Germline V gives CDR1 MNHEY, CDR2 SVGAGI. V gave up 5 bases and J gave up 3 bases; unmatched junction bases: 4. CDR3 loop: CASSRQGADYEQYF. In DNA, the CDR3 is TGTGCCAGCAGTCGACAGGGGGCCGACTACGAGCAGTACTTC.

This chain links TRBV4-3 with TRBJ1-1, with 7 bases lining up with TRBD1. After removal of 0 bases from V and 9 bases from J, the junction contained 16 bases not matched to a gene. This CDR3 is built from 17 residues. Germline V gene lookup returns CDR1 LGHNA and CDR2 YSLEER. The CDR3 here is CASSQDPWGTESNKAFF. In nucleotides, the CDR3 is TGCGCCAGCAGCCAAGACCCGTGGGGGACAGAGAGTAACAAAGCTTTCTTT.

The chain employs TRBV6-5 and TRBJ1-5; D is perhaps TRBD1 (5 bases). Germline V gene data show CDR1 as MNHEY and CDR2 as SVGAGI. This CDR3 comprises 13 residues. Deletions cut 6 bases from V and 1 base from J, with 7 bases between. CDR3 in amino acids: CASRWGSNQPQHF. The CDR3 nucleotides are TGTGCCAGCAGATGGGGGAGCAATCAGCCCCAGCATTTT.